This T cell receptor beta chain was sequenced during a study of OX40 agonist ivuxolimab in advanced cancers. Across the whole study: Three individuals attained partial responses, comprising one hepatocellular carcinoma case and two cutaneous melanoma cases.

This CDR3 has 11 amino acids. The germline V gene has CDR1 DFQATT and CDR2 SNEGSKA (reference sequence). V was clipped by 5 bases and J by 13 bases; unmatched bases: 9. Points from the study as a whole: Compared with others, partial responders at 0.1-3.0 mg/kg displayed clonal expansion among the lowest. The study did not work out the antigen specificity of the expanded peripheral T cells.

Turning to this clone: The antigen remains undetermined.

Using immunoSEQ multiplex PCR, the repertoire was profiled, and TCRdb retains in-frame clones only, with some absent. The repertoire has 55,000 to 80,000 clones, 81% of them found once; the top ten carry 0.9% to 1.1%. The sequencing used CD4+ or CD8+ T cells sorted from blood, collected in a trial of the OX40 agonist ivuxolimab. The receptor comes from an adult with an advanced solid tumor such as melanoma, head and neck, liver or kidney cancer. The chain has TRBV20-1 and TRBJ2-3, with TRBD2 matching 7 bases. For the CDR3, the DNA is TGCAGTGCTGGGAGGGCGGAATCGAAGTATTTT. Translated: CSAGRAESKYF.